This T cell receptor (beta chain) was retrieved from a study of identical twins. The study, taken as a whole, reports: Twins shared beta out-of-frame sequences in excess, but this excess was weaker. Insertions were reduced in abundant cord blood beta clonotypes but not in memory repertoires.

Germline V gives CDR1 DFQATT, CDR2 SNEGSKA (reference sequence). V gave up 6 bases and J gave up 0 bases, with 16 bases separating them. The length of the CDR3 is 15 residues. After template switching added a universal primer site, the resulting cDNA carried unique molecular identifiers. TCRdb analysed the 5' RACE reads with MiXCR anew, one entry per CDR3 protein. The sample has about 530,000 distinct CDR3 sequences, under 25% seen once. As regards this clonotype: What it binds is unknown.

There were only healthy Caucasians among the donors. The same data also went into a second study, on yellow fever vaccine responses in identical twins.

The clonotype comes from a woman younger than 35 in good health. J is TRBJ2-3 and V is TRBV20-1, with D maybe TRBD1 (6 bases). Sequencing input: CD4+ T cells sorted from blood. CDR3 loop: CSAQDRPYSTDTQYF. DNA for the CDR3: TGCAGTGCCCAGGACAGACCCTATAGCACAGATACGCAGTATTTT.